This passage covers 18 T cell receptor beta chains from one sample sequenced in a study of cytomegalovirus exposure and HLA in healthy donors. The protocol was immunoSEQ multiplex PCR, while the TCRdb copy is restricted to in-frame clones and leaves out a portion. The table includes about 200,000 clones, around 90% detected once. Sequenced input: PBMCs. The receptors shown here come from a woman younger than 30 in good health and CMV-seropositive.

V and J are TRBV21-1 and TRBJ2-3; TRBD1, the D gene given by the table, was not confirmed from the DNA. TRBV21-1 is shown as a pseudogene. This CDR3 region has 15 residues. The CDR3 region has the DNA TGTGCCAGCAGCAAAGGGACAGGGGGCACAGATACGCAGTATTTT. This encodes CASSKGTGGTDTQYF.

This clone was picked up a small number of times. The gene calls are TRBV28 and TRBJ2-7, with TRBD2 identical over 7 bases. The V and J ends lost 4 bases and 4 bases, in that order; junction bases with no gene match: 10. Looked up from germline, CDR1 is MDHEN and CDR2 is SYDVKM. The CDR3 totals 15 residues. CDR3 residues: CASSSPPGGSYEQYF. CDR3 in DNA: TGTGCCAGCAGTTCCCCCCCCGGGGGGAGTTACGAGCAGTACTTC.

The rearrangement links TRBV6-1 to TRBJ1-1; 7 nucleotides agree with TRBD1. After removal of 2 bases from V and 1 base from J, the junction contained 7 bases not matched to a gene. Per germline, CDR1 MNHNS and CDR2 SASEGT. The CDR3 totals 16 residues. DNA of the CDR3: TGTGCCAGCAGTGAACCGAGACAGGGCTGGAACACTGAAGCTTTCTTT. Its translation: CASSEPRQGWNTEAFF.

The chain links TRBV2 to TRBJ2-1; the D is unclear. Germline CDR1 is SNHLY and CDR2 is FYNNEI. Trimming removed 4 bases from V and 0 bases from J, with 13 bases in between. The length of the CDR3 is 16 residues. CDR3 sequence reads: CASSASGLSSYNEQFF. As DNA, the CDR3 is TGTGCCAGCAGTGCGTCGGGTTTAAGCTCCTACAATGAGCAGTTCTTC.

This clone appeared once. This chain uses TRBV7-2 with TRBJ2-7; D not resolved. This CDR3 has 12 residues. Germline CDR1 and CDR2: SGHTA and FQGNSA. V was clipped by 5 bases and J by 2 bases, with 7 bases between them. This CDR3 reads CASSPSPYEQYF. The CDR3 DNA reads TGTGCCAGCAGCCCGTCCCCCTACGAGCAGTACTTC.

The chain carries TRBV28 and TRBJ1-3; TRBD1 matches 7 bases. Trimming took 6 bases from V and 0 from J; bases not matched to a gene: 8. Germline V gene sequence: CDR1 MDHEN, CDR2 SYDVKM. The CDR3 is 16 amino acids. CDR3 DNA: TGTGCCAGCAGCCCCGGACAGGCCTACTCTGGAAACACCATATATTTT. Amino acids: CASSPGQAYSGNTIYF.

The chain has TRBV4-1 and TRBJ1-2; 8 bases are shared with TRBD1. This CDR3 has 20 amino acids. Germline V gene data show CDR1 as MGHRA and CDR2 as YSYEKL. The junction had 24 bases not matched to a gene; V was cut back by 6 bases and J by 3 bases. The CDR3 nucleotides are TGCGCCAGCAGAGCCTATTCTACCCCCGTTGCGCAGGGGGCCGACTATGGCTACACCTTC. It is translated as CASRAYSTPVAQGADYGYTF.

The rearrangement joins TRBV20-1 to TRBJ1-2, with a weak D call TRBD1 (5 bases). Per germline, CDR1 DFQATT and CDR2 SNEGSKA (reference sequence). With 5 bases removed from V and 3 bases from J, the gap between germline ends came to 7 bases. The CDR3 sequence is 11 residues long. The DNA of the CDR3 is TGCAGTGCTCCCAGGGACTATGGCTACACCTTC. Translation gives CSAPRDYGYTF.

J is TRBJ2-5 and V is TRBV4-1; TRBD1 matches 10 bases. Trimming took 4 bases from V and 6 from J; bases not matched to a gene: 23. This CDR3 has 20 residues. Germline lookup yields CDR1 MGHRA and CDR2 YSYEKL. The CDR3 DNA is TGCGCCAGCAGCCTTCCTATTGGCGGGACAGGGGATCCCCTCGAGAAGACCCAGTACTTC. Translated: CASSLPIGGTGDPLEKTQYF.

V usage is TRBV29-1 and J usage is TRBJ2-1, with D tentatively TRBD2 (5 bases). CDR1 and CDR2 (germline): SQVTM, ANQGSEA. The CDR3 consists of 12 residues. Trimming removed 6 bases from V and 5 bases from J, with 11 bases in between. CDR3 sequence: CSVSPGNNEQFF. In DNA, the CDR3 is TGCAGCGTGTCCCCGGGGAACAATGAGCAGTTCTTC.

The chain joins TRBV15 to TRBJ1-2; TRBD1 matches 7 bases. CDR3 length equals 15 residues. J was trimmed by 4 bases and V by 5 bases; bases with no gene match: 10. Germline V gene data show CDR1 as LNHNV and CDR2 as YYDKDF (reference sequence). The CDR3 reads CATSAGYGTVYGYTF. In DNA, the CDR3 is TGTGCCACCAGCGCCGGTTACGGGACAGTCTATGGCTACACCTTC.

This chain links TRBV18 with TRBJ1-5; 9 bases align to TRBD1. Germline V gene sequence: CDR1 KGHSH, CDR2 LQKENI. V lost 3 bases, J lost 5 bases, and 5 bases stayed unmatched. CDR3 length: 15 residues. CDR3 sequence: CASSPRDREDQPQHF. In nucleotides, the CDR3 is TGTGCCAGCTCACCCCGGGACAGGGAGGATCAGCCCCAGCATTTT.

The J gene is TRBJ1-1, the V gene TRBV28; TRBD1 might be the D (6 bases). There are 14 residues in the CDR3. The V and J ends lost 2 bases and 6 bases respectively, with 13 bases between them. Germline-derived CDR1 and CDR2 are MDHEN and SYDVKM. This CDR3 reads CASSLQSGVAEAFF. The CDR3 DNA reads TGTGCCAGCAGTTTACAGTCAGGGGTCGCTGAAGCTTTCTTT.

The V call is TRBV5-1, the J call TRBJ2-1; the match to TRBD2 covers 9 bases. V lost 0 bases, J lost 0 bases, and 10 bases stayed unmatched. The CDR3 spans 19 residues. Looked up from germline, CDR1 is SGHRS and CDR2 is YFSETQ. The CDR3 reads CASSLVGSGSLSSYNEQFF. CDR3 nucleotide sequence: TGCGCCAGCAGCTTGGTAGGTAGCGGGAGCCTGAGCTCCTACAATGAGCAGTTCTTC.

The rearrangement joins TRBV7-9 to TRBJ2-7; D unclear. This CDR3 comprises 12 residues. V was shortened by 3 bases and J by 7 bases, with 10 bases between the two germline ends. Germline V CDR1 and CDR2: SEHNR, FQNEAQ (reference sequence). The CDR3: CASSFSGGEQYF. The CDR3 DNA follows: TGTGCCAGCAGCTTTTCAGGTGGTGAGCAGTACTTC.

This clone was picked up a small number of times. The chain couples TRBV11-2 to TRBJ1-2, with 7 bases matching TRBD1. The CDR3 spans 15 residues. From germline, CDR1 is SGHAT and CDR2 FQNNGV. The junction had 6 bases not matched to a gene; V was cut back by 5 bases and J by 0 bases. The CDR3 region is CASSPTGLANYGYTF. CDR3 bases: TGTGCCAGCAGCCCGACAGGGTTAGCTAACTATGGCTACACCTTC.

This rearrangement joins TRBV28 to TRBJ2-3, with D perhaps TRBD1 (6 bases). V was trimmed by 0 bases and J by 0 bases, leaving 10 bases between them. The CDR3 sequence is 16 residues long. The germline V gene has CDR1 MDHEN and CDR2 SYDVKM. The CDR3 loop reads CASSLWSTGSTDTQYF. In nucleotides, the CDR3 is TGTGCCAGCAGTTTATGGTCGACAGGTAGCACAGATACGCAGTATTTT.

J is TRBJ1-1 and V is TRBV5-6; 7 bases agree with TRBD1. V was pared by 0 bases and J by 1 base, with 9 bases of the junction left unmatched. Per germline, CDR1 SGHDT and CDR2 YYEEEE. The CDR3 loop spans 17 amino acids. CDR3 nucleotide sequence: TGTGCCAGCAGCTTGGCCAATGGAGACAGGGAGAACACTGAAGCTTTCTTT. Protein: CASSLANGDRENTEAFF.